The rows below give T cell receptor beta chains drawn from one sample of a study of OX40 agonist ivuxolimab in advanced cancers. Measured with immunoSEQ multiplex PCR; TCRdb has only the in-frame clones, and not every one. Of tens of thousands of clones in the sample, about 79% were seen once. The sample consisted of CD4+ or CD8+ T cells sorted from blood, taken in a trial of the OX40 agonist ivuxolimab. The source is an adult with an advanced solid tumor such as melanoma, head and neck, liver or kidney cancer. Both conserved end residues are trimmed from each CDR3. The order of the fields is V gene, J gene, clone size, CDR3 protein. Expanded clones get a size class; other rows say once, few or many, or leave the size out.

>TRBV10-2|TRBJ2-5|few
ASSGTGQMETQY
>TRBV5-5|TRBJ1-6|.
ASSFTGYSPLH
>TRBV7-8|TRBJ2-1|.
ASSMTSGGLSYNEQF
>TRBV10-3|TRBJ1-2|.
AISVGTGGNYGYT
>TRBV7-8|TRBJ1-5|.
ASNQDRAIQPQH
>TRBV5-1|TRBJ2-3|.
ASSLFGYSGGASDTQY
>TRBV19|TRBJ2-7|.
ASRDRGSYEQY
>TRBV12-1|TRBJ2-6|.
ASSFAGHSGANVLT
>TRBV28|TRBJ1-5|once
ASSLSAGNQPQH
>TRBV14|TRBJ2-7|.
ASSRDLSWPY
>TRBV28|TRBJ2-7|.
ASSFIQPYEQY
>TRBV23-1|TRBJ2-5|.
ASKLSGGRETQY
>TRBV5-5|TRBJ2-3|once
ASSRSTGTATDTQY
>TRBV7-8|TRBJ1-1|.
ASSLKVSQYLNTEAF
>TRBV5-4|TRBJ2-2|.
ASSLDTGELF
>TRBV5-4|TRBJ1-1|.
ASSLQAMNTEAF
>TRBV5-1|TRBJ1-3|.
ASSAGTFSGNTIY
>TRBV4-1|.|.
ASSQERGSYEQY
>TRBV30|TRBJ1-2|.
AWTNGGPVANYGYT
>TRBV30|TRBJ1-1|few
AWSFPGGEAF
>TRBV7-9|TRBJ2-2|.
ASSLERARASGELF
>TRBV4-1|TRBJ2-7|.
ASSLDRTYEQY
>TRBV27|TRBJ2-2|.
ASSPDQIISSANTGELF
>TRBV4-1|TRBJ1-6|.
ASSQGGIWGGDSPLH
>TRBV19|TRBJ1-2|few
ASSPTGLYGYT
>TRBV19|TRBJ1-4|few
ASSSAPAGTGWRIDEKLF
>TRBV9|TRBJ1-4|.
ASGEEYEKLF
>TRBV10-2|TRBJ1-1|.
ASRGQAVMNTEAF
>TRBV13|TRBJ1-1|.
ASSLDGRTVNTEAF
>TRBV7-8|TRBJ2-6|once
ASSLRDGVSGANVLT
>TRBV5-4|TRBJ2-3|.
ASSLWEAGGTDTQY